This passage covers 27 T cell receptor beta chains from one sample sequenced in a study of technical replicates of blood from several donors (dated by TCRdb to 2015 to 2018). The library was built by means of the immunoSEQ multiplex PCR assay. Here the immuneACCESS table is served through TCRdb, limited to in-frame sequences with V and J called. Missing clones are a known gap in these copies; in checked studies unresolved V genes cover under half, and the rest lacks a known reason. This sample holds around 70,000 clones; 94% were observed only once. About 0.4% of the sample goes to the ten largest clones. The sequencing sample was made of T cells isolated from PBMCs. Receptors were obtained from a human donor in good health.

The chain has TRBV27 and TRBJ2-5; the D is unclear. Germline V gene data show CDR1 as MNHEY and CDR2 as SMNVEV (reference sequence). The CDR3 totals 14 residues. Between the trimmed V and J ends, which lost 5 bases and 1 base, there was a span of 11 bases. CDR3 protein: CASSPRWAQETQYF. CDR3 DNA: TGTGCCAGCAGTCCACGTTGGGCCCAAGAGACCCAGTACTTC.

The chain uses TRBV7-2 and TRBJ2-5; D unclear. Germline CDR1 reads SGHTA; CDR2 reads FQGNSA. The CDR3 spans 11 residues. V lost 4 bases to trimming and J lost 5 bases, with 5 bases between them. The CDR3 protein is CASSSEETQYF. The CDR3 DNA follows: TGTGCCAGCAGCTCCGAGGAGACCCAGTACTTC.

The chain uses TRBV27 and TRBJ2-7; D perhaps matches TRBD2 (6 bases). Per germline, CDR1 MNHEY and CDR2 SMNVEV (reference sequence). The CDR3 totals 14 residues. Deletions cut 0 bases from V and 2 bases from J, with 8 bases between. CDR3 bases: TGTGCCAGCAGTTTATCAGGAGGGACCTACGAGCAGTACTTC. It yields the protein CASSLSGGTYEQYF.

The gene calls are TRBV5-4 and TRBJ1-1; D remains unclear. V was clipped by 2 bases and J by 4 bases, with 3 bases between them. The CDR3 is made up of 11 amino acids. CDR1 and CDR2 (germline): SGHNT, YYREEE (reference sequence). The CDR3 here is CASSFGTEAFF. Written as DNA, the CDR3 is TGTGCCAGCAGCTTCGGCACTGAAGCTTTCTTT.

The V and J genes are TRBV5-1 and TRBJ1-4; D not resolved. Germline V gives CDR1 SGHRS, CDR2 YFSETQ. The CDR3 runs 14 residues. Trimming shortened V by 1 base and J by 8 bases, and 12 bases separated the two germline ends. CDR3 sequence reads: CASSLRAGVEKLFF. The CDR3, as DNA: TGCGCCAGCAGCTTGAGAGCAGGCGTGGAAAAACTGTTTTTT.

V is TRBV4-3 and J is TRBJ1-5; a possible D gene is TRBD1 (5 bases). CDR3 length: 16 amino acids. V gave up 0 bases and J gave up 7 bases, with 16 bases separating them. Germline V gene data show CDR1 as LGHNA and CDR2 as YSLEER. DNA for the CDR3: TGCGCCAGCAGCCAAGATAGGGGCCAGGCCGGGCAGCCCCAGCATTTT. Translation: CASSQDRGQAGQPQHF.

This chain joins TRBV9 and TRBJ2-1, with TRBD2 as a possible D gene (6 bases). The CDR3 consists of 16 residues. V lost 0 bases and J lost 2, with 12 bases in between. Germline V gives CDR1 SGDLS, CDR2 YYNGEE. This CDR3 is CASSVEGGNAYNEQFF. Here the CDR3 DNA reads TGTGCCAGCAGCGTAGAGGGCGGGAACGCCTACAATGAGCAGTTCTTC. Full variable domain (missing parts from reference TRBV9 and TRBJ2-1): DSGVTQTPKHLITATGQRVTLRCSPRSGDLSVYWYQQSLDQGLQFLIQYYNGEERAKGNILERFSAQQFPDLHSELNLSSLELGDSALYFCASSVEGGNAYNEQFFGPGTRLTVL.

This clone was picked up one time. V usage is TRBV5-1 and J usage is TRBJ1-1; D not resolved. Germline V lookup: CDR1 SGHRS, CDR2 YFSETQ. V lost 5 bases, J lost 0 bases, and 8 bases lay in between. The CDR3 is made up of 13 amino acids. In nucleotides, the CDR3 is TGCGCCAGCAGAGAGATTCTGAACACTGAAGCTTTCTTT. Translation gives CASREILNTEAFF.

CDR3 residues: CASSWGTSFSNEQFF. CDR3 coding DNA: TGTGCCAGCAGTTGGGGGACTAGCTTTTCAAATGAGCAGTTCTTC. The chain has TRBV6-5 and TRBJ2-1; the match to TRBD2 covers 9 bases. J was trimmed by 7 bases and V by 4 bases; bases with no gene match: 8. This CDR3 comprises 15 residues. In germline, CDR1 is MNHEY, CDR2 SVGAGI.

The chain uses TRBV27 and TRBJ2-1; a weak D match, TRBD2 (6 bases). This CDR3 spans 15 amino acids. In germline, CDR1 is MNHEY, CDR2 SMNVEV (reference sequence). The V gene lost 2 bases and the J gene lost 2 bases, with 10 bases spanning the gap. CDR3 in amino acids: CASSLAGSPYNEQFF. The CDR3 nucleotides read TGTGCCAGCAGTTTAGCGGGATCCCCCTACAATGAGCAGTTCTTC.

As DNA, the CDR3 is TGTGCCAGTAACACGCGGGAGCAGTCCTACAATGAGCAGTTCTTC. Protein sequence: CASNTREQSYNEQFF. The chain has TRBV19 and TRBJ2-1; 7 nucleotides align to TRBD2. CDR3 length equals 15 residues. V shed 7 bases and J 1 base; nucleotides not matched to a gene: 7. CDR1 and CDR2 (germline): LNHDA, SQIVND (reference sequence).

The gene calls are TRBV14 and TRBJ2-2; 9 bases match TRBD1. V was pared by 2 bases and J by 6 bases, with 1 base of the junction left unmatched. Germline V gene data show CDR1 as SGHDN and CDR2 as FVKESK. The CDR3 runs 14 residues. CDR3 coding DNA: TGTGCCAGCAGCCAACGACAGGGGGCCGGGGAGCTGTTTTTT. Its translation is CASSQRQGAGELFF.

The chain employs TRBV11-2 and TRBJ2-5; 7 positions match TRBD1. J gave up 3 bases and V 7 bases, and 11 bases lay outside the gene matches. Germline CDR1 reads SGHAT; CDR2 reads FQNNGV. The CDR3 covers 15 residues. Here the CDR3 DNA reads TGTGCCAGCACCTTCAATGGGGACAGAGAAGAGACCCAGTACTTC. As protein: CASTFNGDREETQYF.

V usage is TRBV28 and J usage is TRBJ2-7; TRBD2 matches 12 bases. This CDR3 has 22 amino acids. CDR1 is MDHEN and CDR2 is SYDVKM in the germline V gene. V shed 5 bases, J shed 0 bases, and the junction held 23 bases outside the gene matches. CDR3 sequence: CASSGPGQGVLWTSGNSYEQYF. The CDR3 nucleotides are TGTGCCAGCAGTGGGCCGGGACAGGGTGTTTTATGGACTAGCGGGAACTCCTACGAGCAGTACTTC.

The chain joins TRBV6-1 to TRBJ2-7, with 7 nucleotides matching TRBD1. The CDR3 is 15 residues long. CDR1 is MNHNS, CDR2 SASEGT, per germline. V lost 8 bases to trimming and J lost 0 bases; unmatched junction nucleotides: 10. The CDR3 spells CASLTGQEDSYEQYF. CDR3 DNA: TGTGCCAGCCTTACTGGACAGGAAGACTCCTACGAGCAGTACTTC.

The genes are TRBV12-5 and TRBJ2-1; D not resolved. The CDR3 covers 14 residues. Germline loops: CDR1 LGHNT, CDR2 FRNRAP. Trimming left V 1 base short and J 0 bases short, with 4 bases between. The CDR3, as DNA: TGTGCTAGTGGTTTGGACAGCTCCTACAATGAGCAGTTCTTC. It translates to CASGLDSSYNEQFF.

CDR3 bases: TGTGCCAGCAGCTTAGGGGACAGGGGTTACGAGCAGTACTTC. Translating gives CASSLGDRGYEQYF. The J gene is TRBJ2-7, the V gene TRBV7-9; TRBD1 matches 10 bases. V dropped 1 base and J dropped 4; count of bases not matched to a gene: 1. This CDR3 region has 14 residues. Per the germline V gene, CDR1 is SEHNR and CDR2 is FQNEAQ (reference sequence). The variable domain in full, with the rest retrieved from reference TRBV7-9 and TRBJ2-7, is DTGVSQNPRHKITKRGQNVTFRCDPISEHNRLYWYRQTLGQGPEFLTYFQNEAQLEKSRLLSDRFSAERPKGSFSTLEIQRTEQGDSAMYLCASSLGDRGYEQYFGPGTRLTVT.

The chain is built from TRBV18 and TRBJ1-2, with D unresolved. V lost 2 bases and J lost 4, with 20 bases in between. The CDR3 spans 17 residues. Germline loops: CDR1 KGHSH, CDR2 LQKENI. This chain's CDR3 is CASSPVPRTDGSYGYTF. DNA for the CDR3: TGTGCCAGCTCACCAGTTCCAAGAACAGATGGGAGCTATGGCTACACCTTC.

The chain employs TRBV4-3 and TRBJ2-7; D gene uncertain. The germline V gene has CDR1 LGHNA and CDR2 YSLEER. Trimming took off 3 bases at V and 0 bases at J, with 15 bases between the two ends. This CDR3 spans 16 amino acids. This chain's CDR3 is CASSQAPAESSYEQYF. CDR3 bases: TGCGCCAGCAGCCAGGCCCCGGCGGAGAGCTCCTACGAGCAGTACTTC.

The CDR3 protein is CASSSRHPSGQGSYNEQFF. The CDR3 DNA reads as TGTGCCAGCAGCTCCCGACACCCATCGGGACAGGGGTCCTACAATGAGCAGTTCTTC. This sequence joins TRBV7-9 and TRBJ2-1, with 10 bases fitting TRBD1. Germline V gene lookup returns CDR1 SEHNR and CDR2 FQNEAQ (reference sequence). The CDR3 runs 19 residues. The J segment lost 1 base and the V segment lost 4 bases, leaving 13 bases of the junction unmatched.

The J gene is TRBJ2-7, the V gene TRBV7-2, with 8 bases fitting TRBD2. J lost 2 bases, V lost 4 bases, and 13 bases had no gene match. This CDR3 is 17 amino acids long. Germline CDR1 and CDR2: SGHTA and FQGNSA. CDR3 residues: CASSSSFLLAGTYEQYF. As DNA, the CDR3 is TGTGCCAGCAGCTCCTCCTTCTTGTTAGCGGGGACCTACGAGCAGTACTTC.

The chain combines TRBV7-9 with TRBJ2-7; D possibly corresponds to TRBD1 (6 bases). V lost 2 bases, J lost 5 bases, and 13 bases lay in between. Germline CDR1 and CDR2: SEHNR and FQNEAQ (reference sequence). This CDR3 region has 14 residues. The CDR3 region is CASSLRQDGDEQYF. In DNA, the CDR3 is TGTGCCAGCAGCTTAAGACAGGACGGCGACGAGCAGTACTTC.

The chain links TRBV7-9 to TRBJ1-5, with 8 bases that match TRBD1. V trimming: 4 bases; J trimming: 6 bases; junction bases outside the gene matches: 11. The CDR3 is 16 amino acids. Germline V gene lookup returns CDR1 SEHNR and CDR2 FQNEAQ (reference sequence). The CDR3 loop reads CASSSNRQGISQPQHF. CDR3 DNA: TGTGCCAGCAGCTCCAACCGACAGGGGATCAGTCAGCCCCAGCATTTT.

The chain couples TRBV6-6 to TRBJ1-2; 9 nucleotides line up with TRBD1. V was pared by 5 bases and J by 4 bases, with 8 bases of the junction left unmatched. The CDR3 is 15 amino acids. CDR1 and CDR2 (germline): MNHNY, SVGAGI (reference sequence). As DNA, the CDR3 is TGTGCCAGCAGTACACAGGGGGCGCAGACCTATGGCTACACCTTC. Amino acid sequence: CASSTQGAQTYGYTF.

This sequence joins TRBV19 and TRBJ1-2; tentatively, D is TRBD1 (5 bases). This CDR3 has 16 residues. Germline assignment: CDR1 LNHDA and CDR2 SQIVND (reference sequence). The V end was cut by 3 bases, the J end by 1 base, with 15 bases between. The chain's CDR3 is CASSIGWDSYNYGYTF. The CDR3 DNA sequence: TGTGCCAGTAGTATCGGCTGGGACTCCTATAACTATGGCTACACCTTC. Using reference TRBV19 and TRBJ1-2 for the parts outside the CDR3, the full variable domain is DGGITQSPKYLFRKEGQNVTLSCEQNLNHDAMYWYRQDPGQGLRLIYYSQIVNDFQKGDIAEGYSVSREKKESFPLTVTSAQKNPTAFYLCASSIGWDSYNYGYTFGSGTRLTVV.

CDR3 coding DNA: TGTGCCAGCAGCTTGGCCGGTGGGCCTGGAGATACGCAGTATTTT. Protein sequence: CASSLAGGPGDTQYF. This chain connects TRBV5-4 to TRBJ2-3; D is ambiguous. The CDR3 consists of 15 residues. V shed 0 bases and J shed 5 bases, with 13 bases lying between them. From germline, CDR1 is SGHNT and CDR2 YYREEE (reference sequence).

The rearrangement links TRBV9 to TRBJ2-3, with 13 nucleotides matching TRBD2. V gave up 0 bases and J gave up 4 bases; unmatched junction bases: 5. Germline V gives CDR1 SGDLS, CDR2 YYNGEE. CDR3 size: 17 residues. The DNA of the CDR3 is TGTGCCAGCAGCGTAGAGACTAGCGGGAGGATAGCAGATACGCAGTATTTT. As protein: CASSVETSGRIADTQYF. Complete variable domain (other parts from reference TRBV9 and TRBJ2-3): DSGVTQTPKHLITATGQRVTLRCSPRSGDLSVYWYQQSLDQGLQFLIQYYNGEERAKGNILERFSAQQFPDLHSELNLSSLELGDSALYFCASSVETSGRIADTQYFGPGTRLTVL.